A selection of T cell receptor beta chains follows, all from one sample in a study of PD-L1 blockade in urothelial cancer. TCRdb keeps only in-frame clones here, not all; method: immunoSEQ multiplex PCR. The sample has more than 55,000 clones, approximately 78% seen once. The sample consisted of PBMCs, taken around atezolizumab (anti-PD-L1) treatment. Receptors originate from an older man with urothelial cancer. The CDR3 runs from the conserved cysteine through the conserved F or W. The order of the fields is V gene, J gene, CDR3 length, clone size, D gene, CDR3 DNA, CDR3 protein. The D gene is left open where the match is weak. The listing skips clone size in some rows; elsewhere it reads once, few, many or a size class.

TRBV28	TRBJ1-1	15	NA	TRBD1	TGTGCCAGCAGTGCGCCGGGACAGGTGAACACTGAAGCTTTCTTT	CASSAPGQVNTEAFF
TRBV28	TRBJ1-2	15	NA	TRBD1	TGTGCCAGCAGTTTCTCGGGACAGGGGGCCTCTGGCTACACCTTC	CASSFSGQGASGYTF
TRBV7-2	TRBJ2-3	14	NA	TRBD2	TGTGCCAGCAGCTCGACTAGCGGAGTTGATACGCAGTATTTT	CASSSTSGVDTQYF
TRBV7-9	TRBJ2-1	15	NA	TRBD2	TGTGCCAGCAGCTCGACTAGCGGGATTTACAATGAGCAGTTCTTC	CASSSTSGIYNEQFF
TRBV9	TRBJ2-6	16	NA	TRBD1	TGTGCCAGCAGCGCGGGACAGCCCTCTGGGGCCAACGTCCTGACTTTC	CASSAGQPSGANVLTF
TRBV25-1	TRBJ1-3	15	NA	NA	TGTGCCAGCAGTGACGACAGGCCGCATGGAAACACCATATATTTT	CASSDDRPHGNTIYF
TRBV7-9	TRBJ2-7	16	once	TRBD2	TGTGCCAGCAGCTTAGCGCCGGGTAGCGGGCTCTACGAGCAGTACTTC	CASSLAPGSGLYEQYF
TRBV5-1	TRBJ2-7	18	once	TRBD2	TGCGCCAGCAGCTTGGACATTTCTAGCGGGAGGGCCAAATACGAGCAGTACTTC	CASSLDISSGRAKYEQYF
TRBV9	TRBJ2-7	14	NA	TRBD2	TGTGCCAGCAGCGTAGACACTAGCGGCTACGAGCAGTACTTC	CASSVDTSGYEQYF
TRBV19	TRBJ2-2	17	NA	TRBD1	TGTGCCAGTAGTATAGATAGGGCAGGGGGATTCACCGGGGAGCTGTTTTTT	CASSIDRAGGFTGELFF
TRBV5-1	TRBJ1-2	14	NA	NA	TGCGCCAGCAGCGAGGCAGGGGCTTCCTATGGCTACACCTTC	CASSEAGASYGYTF
TRBV11-2	TRBJ2-1	16	once	TRBD2	TGTGCCAGCAGCTTAGAGGCTAGCGGGAGAATCAATGAGCAGTTCTTC	CASSLEASGRINEQFF
TRBV27	TRBJ1-1	13	NA	NA	TGTGCCAGCAGTTTACAGGAGAACACTGAAGCTTTCTTT	CASSLQENTEAFF
TRBV7-9	TRBJ2-1	15	few	TRBD2	TGTGCCAGCAGCTTAGACGCTAGCGGGAACAATGAGCAGTTCTTC	CASSLDASGNNEQFF
TRBV27	TRBJ2-3	12	few	TRBD2	TGTGCCAGCAATCCGGGGGGAAATACGCAGTATTTT	CASNPGGNTQYF
TRBV14	TRBJ2-2	13	NA	NA	TGTGCCAGCAGCCAAGGACTAGCCGGGGAGCTGTTTTTT	CASSQGLAGELFF
TRBV28	TRBJ1-1	11	NA	NA	TGTGCCAGCAGTTTGCGGACTGAAGCTTTCTTT	CASSLRTEAFF
TRBV4-3	TRBJ2-1	15	NA	TRBD2	TGCGCCAGCAGCCATGGACTAGCGGGAGTTAATGAGCAGTTCTTC	CASSHGLAGVNEQFF
TRBV5-1	TRBJ2-1	13	NA	TRBD1	TGCGCCAGCAGCGCCGACAGGGTCAGCGAGCAGTTCTTC	CASSADRVSEQFF
TRBV4-3	TRBJ1-4	16	few	TRBD1	TGCGCCAGCAGCCAAGACCCAGGGGGCGAAGGGGAAAAACTGTTTTTT	CASSQDPGGEGEKLFF
TRBV5-1	TRBJ2-2	21	NA	NA	TGCGCCAGCAGCCGGAACCGCGCTGGGCGGGATGACCCCGCGAACACCGGGGAGCTGTTTTTT	CASSRNRAGRDDPANTGELFF
TRBV10-3	TRBJ2-3	19	NA	TRBD2	TGTGCCATCAGTGAAGAACTAGCGAGGACGATCACTAGCACAGATACGCAGTATTTT	CAISEELARTITSTDTQYF
TRBV6-1	TRBJ1-5	15	few	TRBD1	TGTGCCAGCAGTGAATTGACAGGGGGGCATCAGCCCCAGCATTTT	CASSELTGGHQPQHF
TRBV11-3	TRBJ2-3	14	NA	TRBD2	TGTGCCAGCAGCTTAAAGCGGGAGGTTGATACGCAGTATTTT	CASSLKREVDTQYF